The T cell receptor beta chain under discussion was sequenced for a study of early T cells in non-severe SARS-CoV-2 infection. V lost 7 bases to trimming and J lost 2 bases, with 15 bases between them. The CDR3 covers 13 residues. CDR1 and CDR2 (germline): SQVTM, ANQGSEA. TCRdb recomputed calls from the 5' RACE reads with MiXCR, one row per CDR3 protein. The table shows some 70,000 distinct CDR3 sequences, with roughly 9.1% occurring only once. In its sample, this clonotype was seen a few times. The V call is TRBV29-1, the J call TRBJ2-7; D is perhaps TRBD1 or TRBD2 (5 bases each). The receptor was isolated from an adult who was a healthcare worker with PCR-confirmed SARS-CoV-2 infection or an uninfected control (not recorded which). Sequenced sample: whole blood. The CDR3 DNA follows: TGCAGCGCTCTAGGGGCAGCGGCCTACGAGCAGTACTTC. Translation gives CSALGAAAYEQYF.